One and the same sample provided the 4 T cell receptor beta chains below, sequenced in a study of metastatic and nonmetastatic thyroid tumors. TCRdb re-processed the PCR reads through MiXCR. The sample lists about 41,000 clones, 28% occurring once. There were no patients who had received any treatment before thyroid surgery. The sample was blood. Receptors were obtained from a male donor with papillary thyroid cancer or a benign thyroid nodule (not recorded which). Some clones in this sample may be carry-over from other donors' samples.

The CDR3 bases are TGCGCCAGCAGCGGAATAGCTAGCGGGGGTGGGGTTGAGCAGTTCTTC. This codes for CASSGIASGGGVEQFF. The V gene is TRBV5-1, the J gene TRBJ2-1, with TRBD2 identical over 10 bases. With 4 bases clipped from V and 9 bases from J, the junction kept 13 bases outside the gene matches. This CDR3 has 16 residues. The V gene's germline CDR1 is SGHRS and CDR2 YFSETQ.

This clone was counted ten times or more. The genes are TRBV7-3 and TRBJ2-1; 12 nucleotides line up with TRBD2. After removal of 5 bases from V and 5 bases from J, the junction contained 4 bases not matched to a gene. The CDR3 sequence is 15 residues long. From germline, CDR1 is SGHTA and CDR2 FQGTGA. CDR3: CASSVTSGGNNEQFF. The CDR3 region has the DNA TGTGCCAGCAGCGTGACTAGCGGGGGCAACAATGAGCAGTTCTTC.

A remark on this clone: Given the absence of the conserved phenylalanine or tryptophan at the CDR3 end, a read error is likely. The DNA is left out, because the CDR3 cannot be placed on it with certainty; the CDR3 is given as TCRdb lists it. V is TRBV5-6 and J is TRBJ1-2. Germline values: CDR1 SGHDT, CDR2 YYEEEE. The CDR3 contains 13 residues when both ends are counted. CDR3 sequence: CASSFGPDYGDTL.

This clone was picked up many times. This chain joins TRBV10-2 and TRBJ2-7, with TRBD1 matching 7 bases. The CDR3 runs to 16 residues. Germline CDR1 reads WSHSY; CDR2 reads SAAADI. V was clipped by 3 bases and J by 2 bases; unmatched bases: 10. CDR3 residues: CASSDPNRGWPYEQYF. The CDR3 DNA reads as TGCGCCAGCAGTGACCCTAACAGGGGCTGGCCCTACGAGCAGTACTTC.